The 4 T cell receptor beta chains in this list originate from one sample, sequenced in a study of PD-1 blockade in classical Hodgkin lymphoma (dated by TCRdb to about 2020). The label giving this sample's time point can be read as: cycle 2 day 1 (C2D1) of nivolumab. Every trial patient had relapsed following autologous stem cell transplantation, and prior brentuximab vedotin exposure was what differed among cohorts A, B and C. The library was produced with the immunoSEQ multiplex PCR assay. This is the immuneACCESS table as TCRdb keeps it, with only in-frame sequences that have V and J called. A part of the clones is gone; compared with another copy, unresolved V genes explain less than half, and the rest is unexplained. This sample has 11,000 to 15,000 clones in its table, and about four fifths of those were observed once. The ten largest make up under 30% of the sample. The material was peripheral blood mononuclear cells (PBMCs), obtained before the second cycle of nivolumab. All receptors derive from a human donor with classical Hodgkin lymphoma.

This clone was counted once. The chain is built from TRBV18 and TRBJ1-1, with D maybe TRBD1 (6 bases). The germline V gene encodes CDR1 KGHSH and CDR2 LQKENI. Trimming left V 5 bases short and J 5 bases short, with 15 bases between. This CDR3 has 14 residues. CDR3 DNA sequence: TGTGCCAGCTCAGGACAGCCAGGGGTAACTGAAGCTTTCTTT. Translated: CASSGQPGVTEAFF.

J is TRBJ1-3 and V is TRBV21-1. TRBV21-1 corresponds to a pseudogene. The CDR3 covers 16 residues. The CDR3 loop is CASSKSGAYSGNTIYF. The CDR3 DNA reads TGTGCCAGCAGCAAGTCCGGGGCCTACTCTGGAAACACCATATATTTT.

CDR3 protein: CASSVSGGGGELFF. The CDR3 DNA follows: TGTGCCAGCAGCGTTTCGGGGGGAGGCGGGGAGCTGTTTTTT. V is TRBV9 and J is TRBJ2-2; 7 bases are shared with TRBD2. The CDR3 covers 14 residues. After removal of 2 bases from V and 7 bases from J, the junction contained 5 bases not matched to a gene. The germline gives CDR1 SGDLS, CDR2 YYNGEE.

V is TRBV7-3 and J is TRBJ2-3; no reliable D call. Germline assignment: CDR1 SGHTA and CDR2 FQGTGA. V was pared by 2 bases and J by 3 bases, with 9 bases between. This CDR3 is built from 14 residues. CDR3 nucleotides: TGTGCCAGCAGCTTAGGGCAGGCTACAGATACGCAGTATTTT. This encodes CASSLGQATDTQYF.